Following are 23 T cell receptor beta chains from one sample sequenced in a study of radiotherapy plus CTLA-4 blockade in lung cancer. The protocol was immunoSEQ multiplex PCR, while the TCRdb copy is restricted to in-frame clones and leaves out a portion. The table includes tens of thousands of clones, roughly three quarters detected once. Sequenced here: peripheral blood, sampled from a patient treated with radiotherapy plus ipilimumab. The receptors stem from a human donor with non-small cell lung cancer who had stable disease on radiotherapy plus ipilimumab.

The gene calls are TRBV19 and TRBJ1-5; TRBD1 is a possible D gene (6 bases). This CDR3 has 15 residues. The germline gives CDR1 LNHDA, CDR2 SQIVND (reference sequence). The V end was cut by 3 bases, the J end by 6 bases, with 15 bases between. The CDR3 region has the DNA TGTGCCAGTAGTATTTCGGCAGGGGCTTTTCAGCCCCAGCATTTT. This codes for CASSISAGAFQPQHF.

This clone was detected only a few times. The gene calls are TRBV28 and TRBJ1-6; D uncertain. The CDR3 length is 14 residues. Germline loops: CDR1 MDHEN, CDR2 SYDVKM. V lost 4 bases and J 5 bases, leaving 9 bases between the germline ends. The CDR3 DNA reads TGTGCCAGCAGTTCGGTGGGGAATAATTCACCCCTCCACTTT. Translating it yields CASSSVGNNSPLHF.

This sequence joins TRBV5-4 and TRBJ2-2; no firm D call. Per the germline V gene, CDR1 is SGHNT and CDR2 is YYREEE (reference sequence). V lost 1 base, J lost 5 bases, and 18 bases lay in between. This CDR3 has 17 amino acids. The CDR3 coding sequence is TGTGCCAGCAGCTTGTCCCTGAGGTTAAAAGGGACCGGGGAGCTGTTTTTT. It specifies CASSLSLRLKGTGELFF.

This sequence joins TRBV4-2 and TRBJ1-3, with no clear D. This CDR3 is built from 15 residues. Trimming stripped 2 bases from V and 8 bases from J, with 16 bases between. Per the germline V gene, CDR1 is LGHNA and CDR2 is YNFKEQ. This chain's CDR3 is CASSQKLPFGYTIYF. The CDR3 DNA reads as TGTGCCAGCAGCCAAAAACTCCCTTTTGGGTACACCATATATTTT.

CDR3 in DNA: TGTGCCAGCAGCTTAGTGGCGGGGGGGCCCGGCGGGGAGCTGTTTTTT. This encodes CASSLVAGGPGGELFF. The chain combines TRBV7-2 with TRBJ2-2, with 9 bases lining up with TRBD2. Germline V lookup: CDR1 SGHTA, CDR2 FQGNSA. Trimming removed 1 base from V and 7 bases from J; junction bases left unmatched: 7. The CDR3 is 16 residues long.

This chain connects TRBV18 to TRBJ2-2, with 7 bases aligning to TRBD2. The CDR3 is made up of 15 amino acids. Germline CDR1 and CDR2: KGHSH and LQKENI. The J segment lost 7 bases and the V segment lost 1 base, leaving 6 bases of the junction unmatched. This CDR3 is CASSPLPSGHGELFF. The DNA for the CDR3 is TGTGCCAGCTCACCACTGCCTAGCGGACACGGGGAGCTGTTTTTT.

V usage is TRBV5-1 and J usage is TRBJ1-2, with 7 bases identical to TRBD1. This CDR3 has 14 residues. The junction had 3 bases not matched to a gene; V was cut back by 0 bases and J by 4 bases. The germline V gene encodes CDR1 SGHRS and CDR2 YFSETQ. This CDR3 reads CASSLEGQTYGYTF. In DNA form, the CDR3 reads TGCGCCAGCAGCTTGGAGGGACAGACCTATGGCTACACCTTC.

V and J are TRBV4-1 and TRBJ1-2; 7 positions agree with TRBD1. V trimming: 4 bases; J trimming: 5 bases; junction bases outside the gene matches: 10. Germline CDR1 reads MGHRA; CDR2 reads YSYEKL. The CDR3 loop spans 15 amino acids. The CDR3 nucleotides are TGCGCCAGCAGCCGGATGGAGGGACAGTCTTATGGCTACACCTTC. This gives the protein CASSRMEGQSYGYTF.

This sequence joins TRBV5-1 and TRBJ1-1; D perhaps matches TRBD1 (6 bases). CDR3 length: 13 residues. CDR1 is SGHRS and CDR2 is YFSETQ in the germline V gene. V was trimmed by 4 bases and J by 1 base, leaving 8 bases between them. The CDR3 nucleotides are TGCGCCAGCAGCCGGGGGGCGAACACTGAAGCTTTCTTT. It is translated as CASSRGANTEAFF.

The chain has TRBV5-4 and TRBJ2-2, with a weak D call TRBD2 (5 bases). The CDR3 is 16 residues long. Per the germline V gene, CDR1 is SGHNT and CDR2 is YYREEE (reference sequence). Deletions cut 0 bases from V and 6 bases from J, with 15 bases between. The CDR3 nucleotides read TGTGCCAGCAGCTTGGCCGGGGTGGTGGGATCCGGGGAGCTGTTTTTT. Translation gives CASSLAGVVGSGELFF.

V is TRBV7-7 and J is TRBJ2-3; TRBD2 is a possible D gene (5 bases). This CDR3 contains 14 residues. CDR1 and CDR2 from the germline V gene are SSHAT and FNYEAQ (reference sequence). Trimming shortened V by 4 bases and J by 5 bases, and 13 bases separated the two germline ends. The CDR3 reads CASSSGSRGDTQYF. CDR3 DNA: TGTGCCAGCAGCTCTGGGAGCCGTGGAGATACGCAGTATTTT.

V usage is TRBV6-1 and J usage is TRBJ2-7, with D perhaps matching TRBD1 or TRBD2 (6 bases each). CDR3 length: 14 residues. The V gene lost 4 bases and the J gene lost 6 bases, with 16 bases spanning the gap. The germline V gene encodes CDR1 MNHNS and CDR2 SASEGT. In DNA, the CDR3 is TGTGCCAGCAGTGCCCTTTTAGGGGGGCGCGAGCAGTACGTC. It yields the protein CASSALLGGREQYV.

Remarks on this clone: This CDR3 fails to terminate in the conserved phenylalanine or tryptophan, so it likely reflects a read error. The CDR3 loop reads CAGSLAGGETEAFS. The CDR3 DNA is TGCGCCGGCAGCTTGGCCGGGGGCGAGACTGAAGCTTTCTCT. The chain is built from TRBV5-1 and TRBJ1-1, with D possibly matching TRBD1 (6 bases). Germline V gives CDR1 SGHRS, CDR2 YFSETQ. The CDR3 contains 14 residues.

V is TRBV6-5 and J is TRBJ2-3; 9 nucleotides agree with TRBD2. Germline CDR1 is MNHEY and CDR2 is SVGAGI. With 6 bases clipped from V and 10 bases from J, the junction kept 5 bases outside the gene matches. The CDR3 runs to 12 residues. The CDR3 coding sequence is TGTGCCAGCAGCGCGGGGGGGTTGGCGCAGTATTTT. The encoded protein is CASSAGGLAQYF.

This clone was seen only a few times. V usage is TRBV5-4 and J usage is TRBJ1-1; D is possibly TRBD1 (6 bases). The CDR3 spans 13 residues. V lost 2 bases, J lost 6 bases, and 11 bases lay in between. The V gene's germline CDR1 is SGHNT and CDR2 YYREEE (reference sequence). CDR3 sequence reads: CASSLGQIAEAFF. CDR3 bases: TGTGCCAGCAGCTTAGGACAGATCGCTGAAGCTTTCTTT.

The chain uses TRBV6-6 and TRBJ2-5, with D possibly matching TRBD1 (5 bases). From germline, CDR1 is MNHNY and CDR2 SVGAGI (reference sequence). Trimming cost V 4 bases and J 4 bases, with 10 bases left between them. This CDR3 has 13 residues. The CDR3 region is CASSFQGRETQYF. For the CDR3, the DNA is TGTGCCAGCAGTTTCCAGGGTCGAGAGACCCAGTACTTC.

The chain links TRBV7-9 to TRBJ1-1; D gene unclear. Germline-derived CDR1 and CDR2 are SEHNR and FQNEAQ (reference sequence). The CDR3 is 15 residues long. V dropped 1 base and J dropped 4 bases, with 13 bases sitting between them. CDR3 DNA sequence: TGTGCCAGCAGCTTAGTGATATCCGAGGGCACTGAAGCTTTCTTT. Translated, it gives CASSLVISEGTEAFF.

The V gene is TRBV7-2, the J gene TRBJ2-3; weak D call: TRBD1 (5 bases). V lost 0 bases to trimming and J lost 2 bases, with 12 bases between them. This CDR3 spans 16 amino acids. Germline V gene lookup returns CDR1 SGHTA and CDR2 FQGNSA. CDR3 bases: TGTGCCAGCAGCTTAGCGCCAGGGTATTTCACAGATACGCAGTATTTT. Its protein is CASSLAPGYFTDTQYF.

This clone has just a few counts. The chain couples TRBV5-4 to TRBJ1-4; no firm D call. CDR3 length equals 15 residues. Germline CDR1 is SGHNT and CDR2 is YYREEE (reference sequence). Deletions cut 4 bases from V and 4 bases from J, with 14 bases between. CDR3 nucleotide sequence: TGTGCCAGCAGCCGCGTAGTAGGGCGTAATGAAAAACTGTTTTTT. It yields the protein CASSRVVGRNEKLFF.

Notes on this clone: A read error may account for a junction end that differs from germline. The chain recombines TRBV10-1 with TRBJ2-1; 12 positions match TRBD2. Germline CDR1 reads WNHNN; CDR2 reads SYGVQD (reference sequence). The CDR3 is 15 residues long. CDR3 sequence: CASGELAGGRNEQFF. The CDR3, as DNA: TGCGCCAGCGGTGAACTAGCGGGGGGAAGGAATGAGCAGTTCTTC.

The chain employs TRBV28 and TRBJ1-5, with 7 bases aligning to TRBD1. This CDR3 contains 15 residues. J lost 4 bases, V lost 4 bases, and 7 bases had no gene match. CDR1 is MDHEN, CDR2 SYDVKM, per germline. The CDR3 DNA follows: TGTGCCAGCAGTTCGTCCGGGACAGTTAATCAGCCCCAGCATTTT. Protein sequence: CASSSSGTVNQPQHF.

V usage is TRBV11-2 and J usage is TRBJ2-1, with 8 bases aligning to TRBD2. V dropped 3 bases and J dropped 6; count of bases not matched to a gene: 7. Germline CDR1 and CDR2: SGHAT and FQNNGV. The CDR3 extends over 15 amino acids. CDR3 sequence (DNA): TGTGCCAGCAGCTTGGGGACTAGTTTTATCAATGAGCAGTTCTTC. The encoded protein is CASSLGTSFINEQFF.

The V and J genes are TRBV5-4 and TRBJ1-4, with a weak D call TRBD1 (5 bases). The CDR3 extends over 15 amino acids. Per germline, CDR1 SGHNT and CDR2 YYREEE (reference sequence). Deletions cut 4 bases from V and 6 bases from J, with 16 bases between. The CDR3: CASSPAQGSDEKLFF. CDR3 nucleotides: TGTGCCAGCAGCCCGGCCCAGGGATCGGATGAAAAACTGTTTTTT.